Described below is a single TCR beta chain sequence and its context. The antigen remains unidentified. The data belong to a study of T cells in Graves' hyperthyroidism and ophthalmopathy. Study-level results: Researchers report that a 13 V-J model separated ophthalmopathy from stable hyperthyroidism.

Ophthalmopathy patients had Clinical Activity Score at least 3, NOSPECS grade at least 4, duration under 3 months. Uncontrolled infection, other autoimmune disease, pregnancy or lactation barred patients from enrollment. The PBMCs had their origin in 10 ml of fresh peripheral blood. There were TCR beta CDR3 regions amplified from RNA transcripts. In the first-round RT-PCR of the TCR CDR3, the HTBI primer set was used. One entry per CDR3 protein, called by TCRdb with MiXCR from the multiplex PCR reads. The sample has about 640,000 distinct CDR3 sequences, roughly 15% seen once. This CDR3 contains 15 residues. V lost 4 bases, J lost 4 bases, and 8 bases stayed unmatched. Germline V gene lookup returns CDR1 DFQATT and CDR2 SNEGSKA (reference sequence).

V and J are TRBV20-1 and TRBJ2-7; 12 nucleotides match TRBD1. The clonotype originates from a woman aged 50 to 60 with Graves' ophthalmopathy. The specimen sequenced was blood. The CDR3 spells CSAKAGTGGAYEQYF. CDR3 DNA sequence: TGCAGTGCTAAAGCCGGGACAGGGGGCGCGTACGAGCAGTACTTC.